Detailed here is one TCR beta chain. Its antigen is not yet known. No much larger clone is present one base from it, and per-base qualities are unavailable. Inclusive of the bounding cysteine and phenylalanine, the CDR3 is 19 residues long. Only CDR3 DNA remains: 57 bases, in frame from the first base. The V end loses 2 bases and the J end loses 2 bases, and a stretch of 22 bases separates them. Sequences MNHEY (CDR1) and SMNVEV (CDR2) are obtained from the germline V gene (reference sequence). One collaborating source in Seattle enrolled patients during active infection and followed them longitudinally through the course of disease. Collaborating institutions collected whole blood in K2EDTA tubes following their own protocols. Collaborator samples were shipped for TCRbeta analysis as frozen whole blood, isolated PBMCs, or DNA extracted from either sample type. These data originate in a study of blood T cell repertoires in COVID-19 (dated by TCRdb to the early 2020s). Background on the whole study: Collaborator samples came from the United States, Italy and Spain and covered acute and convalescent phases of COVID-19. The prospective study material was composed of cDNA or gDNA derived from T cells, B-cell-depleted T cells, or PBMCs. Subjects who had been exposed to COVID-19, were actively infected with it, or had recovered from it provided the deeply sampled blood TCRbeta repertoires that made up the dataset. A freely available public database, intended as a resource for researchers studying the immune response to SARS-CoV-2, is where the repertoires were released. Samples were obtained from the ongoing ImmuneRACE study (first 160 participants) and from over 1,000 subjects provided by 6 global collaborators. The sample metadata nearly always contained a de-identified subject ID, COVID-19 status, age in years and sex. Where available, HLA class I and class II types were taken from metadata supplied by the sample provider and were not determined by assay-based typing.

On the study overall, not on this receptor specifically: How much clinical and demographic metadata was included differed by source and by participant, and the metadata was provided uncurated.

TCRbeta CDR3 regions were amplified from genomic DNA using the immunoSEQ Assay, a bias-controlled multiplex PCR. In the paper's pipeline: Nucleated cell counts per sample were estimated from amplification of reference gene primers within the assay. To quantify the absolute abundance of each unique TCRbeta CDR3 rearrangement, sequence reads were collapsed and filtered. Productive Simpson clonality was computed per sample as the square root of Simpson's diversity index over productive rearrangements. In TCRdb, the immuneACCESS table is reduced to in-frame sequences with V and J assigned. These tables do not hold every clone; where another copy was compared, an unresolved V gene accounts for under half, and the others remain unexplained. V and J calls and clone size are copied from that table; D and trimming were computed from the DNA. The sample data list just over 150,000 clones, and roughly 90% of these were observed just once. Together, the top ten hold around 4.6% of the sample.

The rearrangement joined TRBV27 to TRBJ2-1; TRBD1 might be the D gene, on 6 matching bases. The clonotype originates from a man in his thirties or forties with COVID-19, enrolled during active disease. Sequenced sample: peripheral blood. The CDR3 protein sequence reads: CASSLRPQGLPLTYNEQFF. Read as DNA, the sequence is TGTGCCAGCAGTTTAAGGCCCCAGGGGCTCCCTCTAACCTACAATGAGCAGTTCTTC.